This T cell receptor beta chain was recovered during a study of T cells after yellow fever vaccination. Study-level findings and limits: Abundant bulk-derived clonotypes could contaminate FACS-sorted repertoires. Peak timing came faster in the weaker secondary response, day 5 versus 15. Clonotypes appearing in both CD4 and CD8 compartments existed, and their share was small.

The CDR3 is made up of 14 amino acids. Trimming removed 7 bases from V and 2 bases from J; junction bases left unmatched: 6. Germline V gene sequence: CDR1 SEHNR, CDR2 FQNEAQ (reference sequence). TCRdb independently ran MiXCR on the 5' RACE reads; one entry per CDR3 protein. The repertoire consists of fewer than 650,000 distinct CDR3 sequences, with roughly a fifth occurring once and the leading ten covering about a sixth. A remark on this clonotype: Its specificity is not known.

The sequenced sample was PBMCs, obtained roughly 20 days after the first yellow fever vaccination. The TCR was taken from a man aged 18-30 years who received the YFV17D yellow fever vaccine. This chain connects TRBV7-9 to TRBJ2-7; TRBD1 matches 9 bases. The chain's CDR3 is CASTEDRGPYEQYV. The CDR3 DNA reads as TGTGCCAGCACCGAGGACAGGGGCCCCTACGAGCAGTACGTC.